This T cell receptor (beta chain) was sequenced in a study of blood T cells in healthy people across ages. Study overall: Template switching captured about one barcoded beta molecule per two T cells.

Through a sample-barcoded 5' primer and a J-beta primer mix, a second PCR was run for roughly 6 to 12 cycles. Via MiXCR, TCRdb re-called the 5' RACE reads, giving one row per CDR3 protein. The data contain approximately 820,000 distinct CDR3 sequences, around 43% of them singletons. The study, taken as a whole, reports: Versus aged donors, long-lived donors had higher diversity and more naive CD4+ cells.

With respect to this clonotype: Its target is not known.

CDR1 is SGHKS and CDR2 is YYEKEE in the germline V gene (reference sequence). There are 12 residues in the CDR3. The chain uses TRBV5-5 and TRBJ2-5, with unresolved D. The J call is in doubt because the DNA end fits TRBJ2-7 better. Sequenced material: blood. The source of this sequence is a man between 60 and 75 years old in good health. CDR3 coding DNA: TGTGCCAGCAGCTCCCCTGAGTACGAGCAGTACTTC. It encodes CASSSPEYEQYF.